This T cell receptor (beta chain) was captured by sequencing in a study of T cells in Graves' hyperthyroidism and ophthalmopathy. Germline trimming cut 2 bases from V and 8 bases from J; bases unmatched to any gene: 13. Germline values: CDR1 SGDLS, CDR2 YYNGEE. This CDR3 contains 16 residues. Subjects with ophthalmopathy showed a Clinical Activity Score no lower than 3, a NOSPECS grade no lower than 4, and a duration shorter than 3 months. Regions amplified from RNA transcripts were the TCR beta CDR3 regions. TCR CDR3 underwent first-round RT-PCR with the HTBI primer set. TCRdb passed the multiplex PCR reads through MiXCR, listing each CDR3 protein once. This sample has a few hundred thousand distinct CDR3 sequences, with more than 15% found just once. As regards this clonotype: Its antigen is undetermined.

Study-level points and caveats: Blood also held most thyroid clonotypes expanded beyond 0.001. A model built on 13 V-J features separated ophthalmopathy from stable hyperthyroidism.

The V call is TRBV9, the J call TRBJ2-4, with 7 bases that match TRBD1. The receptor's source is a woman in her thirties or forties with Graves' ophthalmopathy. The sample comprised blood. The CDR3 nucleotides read TGTGCCAGCAGCGTCCACACAGGGGATTTAGGCGACATTCAGTACTTC. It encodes CASSVHTGDLGDIQYF.